This paragraph reports one T cell receptor beta chain. The sample originates from a study of blood T cell repertoires in COVID-19. About the research overall: From the United States, Italy and Spain came samples of acute and convalescent COVID-19.

Original data processing: From reference gene primer amplification, estimates of nucleated cell counts were derived. Profiled with immunoSEQ multiplex PCR; TCRdb holds only in-frame clones, not every one. The V and J calls and clone size were taken over from that table, and D and trimming were inferred from the DNA. Of about 180,000 clones listed, roughly 83% are singletons. The source of this sequence is a man aged 18 to 30 with active or convalescent COVID-19. Sequences were obtained from peripheral blood.

CDR3 protein: CASSYASGVTGELFF. The CDR3 region has the DNA TGTGCCAGCAGTTACGCTAGCGGGGTTACCGGGGAGCTGTTTTTT. The chain recombines TRBV6-5 with TRBJ2-2, with TRBD2 matching over 9 bases. CDR1 is MNHEY, CDR2 SVGAGI, per germline. V dropped 2 bases and J dropped 5; count of bases not matched to a gene: 3. The CDR3 loop spans 15 amino acids.